Below, 25 T cell receptor beta chains from the same sample are listed, as sequenced in a study of PD-L1 blockade in urothelial cancer. Using immunoSEQ multiplex PCR, the repertoire was profiled, and TCRdb retains in-frame clones only, with some absent. This sample carries just over 20,000 clones, about 90% of them seen once, and the ten largest clones take approximately 16%. The sample in question was PBMCs, obtained around atezolizumab (anti-PD-L1) treatment. The receptors stem from a woman aged 60-70 years with urothelial cancer.

The chain employs TRBV19 and TRBJ2-1; perhaps TRBD2 as D (5 bases). V was shortened by 7 bases and J by 10 bases, with 11 bases between the two germline ends. CDR3 size: 11 residues. From germline, CDR1 is LNHDA and CDR2 SQIVND (reference sequence). The CDR3 DNA reads TGTGCCAGTAAGGGCGGAGGAGAGCAGTTCTTC. Its protein product is CASKGGGEQFF.

The chain links TRBV19 to TRBJ2-4; 7 bases map to TRBD1. The V gene end was trimmed by 4 bases and the J gene end by 10 bases; junction bases not matched to a gene: 13. The length of the CDR3 is 15 residues. Germline CDR1 is LNHDA and CDR2 is SQIVND (reference sequence). CDR3 DNA: TGTGCCAGTAGTAGAATACTGACAGGGCTTAAGATTCAGTACTTC. Protein: CASSRILTGLKIQYF.

The gene calls are TRBV29-1 and TRBJ2-7; TRBD2 matches 14 bases. The germline V gene encodes CDR1 SQVTM and CDR2 ANQGSEA. After removal of 1 base from V and 6 bases from J, the junction contained 14 bases not matched to a gene. This CDR3 has 18 amino acids. The CDR3 coding sequence is TGCAGCGTTGAAGGGGGACTAGCGGGAGAAGGCGGCTCGCGCGAGCAGTACTTC. Translation gives CSVEGGLAGEGGSREQYF.

The gene calls are TRBV5-6 and TRBJ2-7; TRBD2 matches at 7 bases. The CDR3 is 15 amino acids. Germline CDR1 SGHDT, CDR2 YYEEEE. Unmatched junction bases numbered 6, after V lost 3 bases and J lost 0 bases. The CDR3 reads CASSSRGGASYEQYF. CDR3 DNA sequence: TGTGCCAGCAGCTCACGGGGAGGGGCCTCCTACGAGCAGTACTTC.

The chain recombines TRBV11-2 with TRBJ2-1, with D possibly being TRBD2 (7 bases). The CDR3 is made up of 13 amino acids. Trimming took 8 bases from V and 9 from J, leaving 17 bases between them. Germline assignment: CDR1 SGHAT and CDR2 FQNNGV. The CDR3 loop reads CASSGWGGGEQFF. CDR3 in DNA: TGTGCCAGCTCGGGGTGGGGGGGCGGTGAGCAGTTCTTC.

This chain joins TRBV5-4 and TRBJ1-2, with 7 bases matching TRBD1. The CDR3 runs to 14 residues. V lost 4 bases, J lost 7 bases, and 10 bases stayed unmatched. CDR1 and CDR2 (germline): SGHNT, YYREEE (reference sequence). The CDR3 sequence: CASSPAARDSGYTF. DNA of the CDR3: TGTGCCAGCAGCCCGGCGGCCAGGGACAGTGGCTACACCTTC.

The genes are TRBV28 and TRBJ2-6, with 7 bases identical to TRBD2. Per the germline V gene, CDR1 is MDHEN and CDR2 is SYDVKM. V trimming: 6 bases; J trimming: 2 bases; junction bases outside the gene matches: 7. CDR3 length: 16 amino acids. In nucleotides, the CDR3 is TGTGCCAGCAGAGTCACTCGGGGGGCTGGGGCCAACGTCCTGACTTTC. This sequence encodes CASRVTRGAGANVLTF.

V gene TRBV6-5 combines with J gene TRBJ1-2; 7 positions agree with TRBD1. CDR1 and CDR2 from the germline V gene are MNHEY and SVGAGI. J gave up 8 bases and V 6 bases, and 6 bases lay outside the gene matches. The CDR3 is 12 residues long. The CDR3 loop reads CASRPQGSGYTF. The CDR3 nucleotides read TGTGCCAGCAGACCACAGGGGAGCGGCTACACCTTC.

V gene TRBV5-4 combines with J gene TRBJ2-2, with 15 nucleotides matching TRBD2. CDR1 is SGHNT, CDR2 YYREEE, per germline (reference sequence). This CDR3 has 16 amino acids. V trimming: 4 bases; J trimming: 6 bases; junction bases outside the gene matches: 4. Here the CDR3 reads CASSTGLAGGAGELFF. CDR3 bases: TGTGCCAGCAGCACTGGACTAGCGGGAGGGGCCGGGGAGCTGTTTTTT.

The rearrangement links TRBV2 to TRBJ1-5; D may be TRBD1 (5 bases). This CDR3 is built from 13 residues. V shed 7 bases and J shed 0 bases, with 7 bases lying between them. The V gene's germline CDR1 is SNHLY and CDR2 FYNNEI. Here the CDR3 reads CASKGDSNQPQHF. For the CDR3, the DNA is TGTGCCAGCAAAGGGGATAGCAATCAGCCCCAGCATTTT.

This chain links TRBV6-5 with TRBJ2-7; 8 bases match TRBD2. The trim removed 4 bases at V and 2 bases at J, leaving 7 bases unmatched. The germline CDR1 and CDR2 sequences are MNHEY and SVGAGI. The CDR3 runs to 15 residues. The CDR3 loop reads CASSSTSGGPYEQYF. CDR3 DNA: TGTGCCAGCAGTTCCACTAGCGGAGGCCCCTACGAGCAGTACTTC.

The rearrangement uses TRBV4-1 and TRBJ2-3; TRBD1 matches at 7 bases. With V trimmed by 4 bases and J by 5 bases, 6 bases remained unmatched. The germline gives CDR1 MGHRA, CDR2 YSYEKL. The CDR3 consists of 14 residues. For the CDR3, the DNA is TGCGCCAGCAGCCTCGGGACAGTGTTAGATACGCAGTATTTT. The encoded protein is CASSLGTVLDTQYF.

Only one count was recorded for this clone. The genes are TRBV5-1 and TRBJ1-2; 7 nucleotides line up with TRBD1. From germline, CDR1 is SGHRS and CDR2 YFSETQ. The V and J ends lost 5 bases and 4 bases, in that order; junction bases with no gene match: 11. CDR3 length: 15 amino acids. This CDR3 reads CASSRTGTEIYGYTF. The DNA of the CDR3 is TGCGCCAGCAGTCGAACCGGGACAGAAATCTATGGCTACACCTTC.

The chain combines TRBV4-2 with TRBJ2-2; D gene unclear. This CDR3 is built from 16 residues. Trimming took off 1 base at V and 5 bases at J, with 14 bases between the two ends. Germline values: CDR1 LGHNA, CDR2 YNFKEQ. The CDR3, as DNA: TGTGCCAGCAGCCAAGCTACCAGGTTTAGGACCGGGGAGCTGTTTTTT. It translates to CASSQATRFRTGELFF.

The gene calls are TRBV7-3 and TRBJ2-1; TRBD2 matches 8 bases. CDR1 is SGHTA and CDR2 is FQGTGA in the germline V gene. CDR3 size: 16 residues. J lost 4 bases, V lost 5 bases, and 10 bases had no gene match. As DNA, the CDR3 is TGTGCCAGCAGCCCCTCGAGCGGGAGCGCATACAATGAGCAGTTCTTC. Translated: CASSPSSGSAYNEQFF.

The chain couples TRBV7-9 to TRBJ2-5; tentative D call: TRBD2 (6 bases). Matching the DNA end better, TRBJ2-7 makes the J call doubtful. The CDR3 runs 16 residues. Per germline, CDR1 SEHNR and CDR2 FQNEAQ (reference sequence). CDR3 in DNA: TGTGCCAGCAGCTTAGGGTTGGCGGGACCAAACTACGAGCAGTACTTC. It translates to CASSLGLAGPNYEQYF.

This chain uses TRBV11-3 with TRBJ2-1; a possible D gene is TRBD2 (5 bases). The V and J ends lost 1 base and 8 bases respectively, with 6 bases between them. CDR3 length equals 12 residues. Germline loops: CDR1 SGHNT, CDR2 YENEEA. CDR3 protein: CASSLARDEQFF. As DNA, the CDR3 is TGTGCCAGCAGCTTAGCGAGGGATGAGCAGTTCTTC.

The gene calls are TRBV5-1 and TRBJ2-2, with D possibly TRBD1 on 5 matching bases. CDR1 SGHRS and CDR2 YFSETQ come from the germline V gene. The CDR3 runs to 17 residues. V was cut by 0 bases and J by 1 base, with 13 bases left in between. The CDR3 region has the DNA TGCGCCAGCAGCTTGGGGGCAGGGTCGAGGAACACCGGGGAGCTGTTTTTT. It codes for CASSLGAGSRNTGELFF.

J is TRBJ2-1 and V is TRBV7-2; 7 bases are shared with TRBD2. Trimming cost V 4 bases and J 8 bases; bases outside gene matches: 14. Per the germline V gene, CDR1 is SGHTA and CDR2 is FQGNSA. This CDR3 has 16 amino acids. In DNA, the CDR3 is TGTGCCAGCAGCTCACAATCAGGGAGGGGTGGGTATGAGCAGTTCTTC. Amino acid sequence: CASSSQSGRGGYEQFF.

This sequence joins TRBV9 and TRBJ2-1; 12 bases are a match to TRBD2. The ends lost 3 bases at V and 8 bases at J; junction bases unmatched: 24. The CDR3 length is 21 residues. Germline CDR1 and CDR2: SGDLS and YYNGEE. The CDR3 nucleotides read TGTGCCAGCAGCGGTAGCCCGACAGCCTTTAGACTAGCGGGAGAGACGGATGAGCAGTTCTTC. This gives the protein CASSGSPTAFRLAGETDEQFF.

This clone was found a few times. The chain uses TRBV4-2 and TRBJ1-1; D remains ambiguous. Germline V CDR1 and CDR2: LGHNA, YNFKEQ. CDR3 length: 13 residues. Trimming cost V 4 bases and J 2 bases, with 8 bases left between them. The chain's CDR3 is CASSPPPNTEAFF. For the CDR3, the DNA is TGTGCCAGCAGCCCCCCTCCCAACACTGAAGCTTTCTTT.

This sequence joins TRBV6-1 and TRBJ1-3, with D possibly being TRBD1 (6 bases). CDR1 and CDR2 from the germline V gene are MNHNS and SASEGT. V was shortened by 7 bases and J by 4 bases, with 11 bases between the two germline ends. This CDR3 is built from 13 residues. DNA of the CDR3: TGTGCCAGCACCCTGGGGGCGGGAAACACCATATATTTT. This gives the protein CASTLGAGNTIYF.

V and J are TRBV7-8 and TRBJ2-2, with D perhaps TRBD2 (6 bases). The germline CDR1 and CDR2 sequences are SGHVS and FQNEAQ. This CDR3 is built from 14 residues. The V gene lost 5 bases and the J gene lost 6 bases, with 13 bases spanning the gap. The CDR3 here is CASSSGGKAGELFF. CDR3 in DNA: TGTGCCAGCAGCAGTGGCGGGAAGGCCGGGGAGCTGTTTTTT. The variable domain in full, with the rest retrieved from reference TRBV7-8 and TRBJ2-2, is GAGVSQSPRYKVAKRGQDVALRCDPISGHVSLFWYQQALGQGPEFLTYFQNEAQLDKSGLPSDRFFAERPEGSVSTLKIQRTQQEDSAVYLCASSSGGKAGELFFGEGSRLTVL.

V is TRBV28 and J is TRBJ2-1, with D perhaps TRBD2 (6 bases). Germline V lookup: CDR1 MDHEN, CDR2 SYDVKM. Deletions cut 2 bases from V and 6 bases from J, with 14 bases between. The CDR3 is 15 residues long. The CDR3 region has the DNA TGTGCCAGCAGTTTAAGGGCGGGAATAGGCAATGAGCAGTTCTTC. Its protein product is CASSLRAGIGNEQFF. The full variable domain, its missing parts supplied by reference TRBV28 and TRBJ2-1, is DVKVTQSSRYLVKRTGEKVFLECVQDMDHENMFWYRQDPGLGLRLIYFSYDVKMKEKGDIPEGYSVSREKKERFSLILESASTNQTSMYLCASSLRAGIGNEQFFGPGTRLTVL.

The CDR3 reads CASSQVFGDQGTGTGELFF. The CDR3 DNA follows: TGTGCCAGCAGCCAAGTTTTTGGAGACCAGGGGACAGGCACCGGGGAGCTGTTTTTT. V usage is TRBV14 and J usage is TRBJ2-2; 8 positions agree with TRBD1. This CDR3 has 19 amino acids. Looked up from germline, CDR1 is SGHDN and CDR2 is FVKESK. Germline trimming cut 1 base from V and 4 bases from J; bases unmatched to any gene: 14.